This TCR beta chain was sequenced for a study of T cell responses to AZD1222 COVID-19 vaccine. V lost 0 bases to trimming and J lost 7 bases, with 8 bases between them. The germline V gene encodes CDR1 SGHNT and CDR2 YYREEE (reference sequence). The CDR3 loop spans 14 amino acids. TCRdb keeps only in-frame clones here, not all; method: immunoSEQ multiplex PCR. The data hold approximately 150,000 clones, with about 91% observed a single time. Overall study results and limits: Across the whole spike, CD4 TCRs peaked at regions 160-218 and 743-854. An increase in Spike-specific TCR breadth and depth was observed after two AZD1222 doses. Donors were largely white British and mainly female; clonal diversity was possibly underestimated. Repertoire sampling occurred only after the peak T cell response.

Notes on this clone: Its antigen is unknown.

This receptor was taken from an adult in good health. The material sequenced was peripheral blood, taken on day 0 of MenACWY control vaccination. The chain links TRBV5-4 to TRBJ1-6, with D uncertain. The CDR3 region is CASSLEVSNSPLHF. CDR3 nucleotide sequence: TGTGCCAGCAGCTTGGAGGTATCAAATTCACCCCTCCACTTT.